This T cell receptor beta chain was captured by sequencing in a study of shared clonotypes between healthy human individuals. Authors' methods: Owing to the provision of junction-only sequences devoid of quality scores by immunoSEQ, filtering differed. Only in-frame clones appear in the TCRdb table, and some are missing; sequencing was by immunoSEQ multiplex PCR. V, J and clone size derive from that table, while D and trimming were established from the DNA sequence. The sample holds around 940,000 clones, more than 75% seen once. This clone has only a few counts. Germline CDR1 WSHSY, CDR2 SAAADI. CDR3 length: 15 residues. With V trimmed by 2 bases and J by 2 bases, 3 bases remained unmatched.

This TCR was recovered from a man aged 18 to 30 in good health. V and J are TRBV10-2 and TRBJ2-1; TRBD2 matches at 7 bases. The sequencing input was memory CD4+ T cells sorted from blood. Subset here: CD45RA-negative fraction. As DNA, the CDR3 is TGCGCCAGCAGTGAGAGAACTAGCGCCTACAATGAGCAGTTCTTC. Its protein product is CASSERTSAYNEQFF.